These 31 T cell receptor beta chains share one sample of origin, sequenced in a study of blood T cell repertoires in COVID-19. Here immunoSEQ multiplex PCR was the method, and the copy in TCRdb shows in-frame clones only, minus some. The sample contains 200,000 to 250,000 clones, less than 90% of which appear only once. The sequencing input was peripheral blood. The receptor source for this set is a woman aged 55-69 years who had recovered from COVID-19.

V is TRBV4-1 and J is TRBJ2-7; perhaps TRBD2 as D (5 bases). V dropped 1 base and J dropped 3 bases, with 13 bases sitting between them. This CDR3 has 15 amino acids. Germline CDR1 reads MGHRA; CDR2 reads YSYEKL. Here the CDR3 reads CASSQAPGNYYEQYF. The CDR3 DNA is TGCGCCAGCAGCCAAGCACCGGGAAACTACTACGAGCAGTACTTC.

The genes are TRBV6-2 or TRBV6-3 and TRBJ2-2; tentative D call: TRBD2 (5 bases). CDR1 MNHEY and CDR2 SVGEGT come from the germline V gene. This CDR3 region has 14 residues. V dropped 3 bases and J dropped 4 bases, with 9 bases sitting between them. DNA for the CDR3: TGTGCCAGCAGTTATCCCGGGATCACCGGGGAGCTGTTTTTT. Its translation is CASSYPGITGELFF.

The chain links TRBV9 to TRBJ2-5; 11 bases line up with TRBD2. This CDR3 has 17 residues. The junction had 8 bases not matched to a gene; V was cut back by 0 bases and J by 4 bases. Germline V gene data show CDR1 as SGDLS and CDR2 as YYNGEE. CDR3 amino acids: CASSVGSTSGGLETQYF. CDR3 bases: TGTGCCAGCAGCGTAGGTAGTACTAGCGGGGGCCTAGAGACCCAGTACTTC.

Comments on this clone: Different DNA sequences within this sample yield the same CDR3. The V and J genes are TRBV27 and TRBJ2-7, with D hard to call. CDR1 MNHEY and CDR2 SMNVEV come from the germline V gene (reference sequence). Trimming cost V 4 bases and J 0 bases, with 4 bases left between them. The CDR3 is 12 residues long. CDR3 in DNA: TGTGCCAGCAGTTCTCTCTCCTACGAGCAGTACTTC. Its protein product is CASSSLSYEQYF.

As to this clone: One junction end does not reproduce the germline sequence, and a read error may be involved. CDR3 loop: CATSRGWDIREF. CDR3 nucleotides: TGTGCCACCAGCAGAGGGTGGGACATACGTGAGTTC. The chain couples TRBV15 to TRBJ2-7, with D possibly matching TRBD1 (6 bases). The CDR3 consists of 12 residues. Germline values: CDR1 LNHNV, CDR2 YYDKDF (reference sequence).

This chain links TRBV28 with TRBJ1-1; D possibly corresponds to TRBD1 (5 bases). From germline, CDR1 is MDHEN and CDR2 SYDVKM. The CDR3 covers 12 residues. For the CDR3, the DNA is TGTGCACTCAGAACAGGGAACACTGAAGCTTTCTTT. Translated, it gives CALRTGNTEAFF.

The chain joins TRBV7-3 to TRBJ1-2, with 9 bases fitting TRBD1. CDR1 and CDR2 (germline): SGHTA, FQGTGA. Trimming removed 5 bases from V and 4 bases from J; junction bases left unmatched: 2. The CDR3 has 13 residues. The CDR3 DNA reads TGTGCCAGCAGCCTACAGGGGGCCTATGGCTACACCTTC. Translation gives CASSLQGAYGYTF.

Here the CDR3 reads CASSYSGVWEKYF. The CDR3 region has the DNA TGTGCCAGCAGTTACTCGGGTGTTTGGGAGAAGTATTTT. This chain uses TRBV6-5 with TRBJ2-3; weak D call: TRBD2 (5 bases). V lost 0 bases to trimming and J lost 13 bases, with 14 bases between them. CDR3 length: 13 amino acids. Germline CDR1 is MNHEY and CDR2 is SVGAGI.

The V and J genes are TRBV6-1 and TRBJ2-5; 8 bases map to TRBD2. After removal of 4 bases from V and 5 bases from J, the junction contained 9 bases not matched to a gene. The CDR3 is made up of 15 amino acids. Germline CDR1 and CDR2: MNHNS and SASEGT. The CDR3 loop is CASSVAGGGGETQYF. CDR3 sequence (DNA): TGTGCCAGCAGTGTAGCCGGGGGCGGGGGGGAGACCCAGTACTTC.

The chain couples TRBV6-5 to TRBJ1-3; D is perhaps TRBD1 (6 bases). The V end was cut by 7 bases, the J end by 1 base, with 14 bases between. Germline V lookup: CDR1 MNHEY, CDR2 SVGAGI. The CDR3 contains 15 residues. The CDR3 is CASIDTGTSGNTIYF. In DNA, the CDR3 is TGTGCCAGCATCGACACAGGGACGTCTGGAAACACCATATATTTT.

The chain recombines TRBV18 with TRBJ2-2; 8 bases map to TRBD1. V lost 3 bases, J lost 1 base, and 4 bases stayed unmatched. Per the germline V gene, CDR1 is KGHSH and CDR2 is LQKENI. The CDR3 is 16 residues long. Written as DNA, the CDR3 is TGTGCCAGCTCACCCCTCGACAGGGGGAACACCGGGGAGCTGTTTTTT. This encodes CASSPLDRGNTGELFF. The whole variable domain, filled in from reference TRBV18 and TRBJ2-2, reads NAGVMQNPRHLVRRRGQEARLRCSPMKGHSHVYWYRQLPEEGLKFMVYLQKENIIDESGMPKERFSAEFPKEGPSILRIQQVVRGDSAAYFCASSPLDRGNTGELFFGEGSRLTVL.

The chain is built from TRBV6-1 and TRBJ2-3, with TRBD2 identical over 9 bases. CDR1 is MNHNS and CDR2 is SASEGT in the germline V gene. Germline trimming cut 1 base from V and 5 bases from J; bases unmatched to any gene: 16. The CDR3 runs 19 residues. The CDR3 region has the DNA TGTGCCAGCAGTGAAGGCGGGAGGGGTATTTCGGGGTGGGGAGATACGCAGTATTTT. Protein: CASSEGGRGISGWGDTQYF.

V usage is TRBV19 and J usage is TRBJ2-3; 7 bases map to TRBD2. V was pared by 8 bases and J by 2 bases, with 7 bases of the junction left unmatched. The CDR3 loop spans 14 amino acids. Looked up from germline, CDR1 is LNHDA and CDR2 is SQIVND (reference sequence). CDR3 in DNA: TGTGCCAGTGGGAGGGGCGGGGCCACAGATACGCAGTATTTT. This encodes CASGRGGATDTQYF.

In this sample, this clone turned up once. The chain recombines TRBV5-8 with TRBJ2-7, with D perhaps matching TRBD2 (6 bases). The V end was cut by 3 bases, the J end by 7 bases, with 23 bases between. The CDR3 totals 16 residues. Germline assignment: CDR1 SGHTS and CDR2 YDEGEE. The DNA for the CDR3 is TGTGCCAGCAGCTGGGAAGGCGGGACTGCTTCTCGAGAGCAGTACTTC. Translation gives CASSWEGGTASREQYF. Full variable domain (missing parts from reference TRBV5-8 and TRBJ2-7): EAGVTQSPTHLIKTRGQQATLRCSPISGHTSVYWYQQALGLGLQFLLWYDEGEERNRGNFPPRFSGRQFPNYSSELNVNALELEDSALYLCASSWEGGTASREQYFGPGTRLTVT.

In its sample, this clone was seen many times. This chain connects TRBV19 to TRBJ2-4; 9 bases line up with TRBD1. The CDR3 sequence is 14 residues long. The ends lost 5 bases at V and 5 bases at J; junction bases unmatched: 4. In germline, CDR1 is LNHDA, CDR2 SQIVND (reference sequence). The DNA of the CDR3 is TGTGCCAGTAGTCTACAGGGGGCGGAAAACATTCAGTACTTC. Amino acids: CASSLQGAENIQYF.

The genes are TRBV6-5 and TRBJ2-3; no reliable D call. The CDR3 is made up of 16 amino acids. CDR1 MNHEY and CDR2 SVGAGI come from the germline V gene. Trimming pared 3 bases from V and 2 bases from J, leaving 15 bases between. In DNA form, the CDR3 reads TGTGCCAGCAGTTATAACAGAAAGACCACCACAGATACGCAGTATTTT. The encoded protein is CASSYNRKTTTDTQYF.

The chain is built from TRBV7-2 and TRBJ2-5; TRBD1 matches at 9 bases. V lost 6 bases to trimming and J lost 2 bases; unmatched junction nucleotides: 7. Germline-derived CDR1 and CDR2 are SGHTA and FQGNSA. This CDR3 spans 15 amino acids. The CDR3 loop reads CASRPQGAPQETQYF. The DNA for the CDR3 is TGTGCCAGCAGACCACAGGGGGCGCCGCAAGAGACCCAGTACTTC.

V and J are TRBV27 and TRBJ1-1, with D hard to call. There are 11 residues in the CDR3. Trimming took 5 bases from V and 11 from J, leaving 12 bases between them. Germline CDR1 is MNHEY and CDR2 is SMNVEV (reference sequence). CDR3 DNA: TGTGCCAGCAGTAACGGGGTAGTCGCTTTCTTT. This codes for CASSNGVVAFF.

The rearrangement joins TRBV20-1 to TRBJ2-3; the match to TRBD2 covers 8 bases. The CDR3 spans 19 residues. Germline CDR1 and CDR2: DFQATT and SNEGSKA (reference sequence). With 3 bases clipped from V and 0 bases from J, the junction kept 17 bases outside the gene matches. The DNA of the CDR3 is TGCAGTGCTAGTTTTCCCCTGGCGGGGGGATCAACTAGCACAGATACGCAGTATTTT. Its protein product is CSASFPLAGGSTSTDTQYF.

The chain has TRBV19 and TRBJ2-2; the D gene is possibly TRBD2 (6 bases). This CDR3 is built from 14 residues. CDR1 and CDR2 (germline): LNHDA, SQIVND (reference sequence). Trimming stripped 3 bases from V and 4 bases from J, with 9 bases between. This CDR3 reads CASSIRGGTGELFF. CDR3 sequence (DNA): TGTGCCAGTAGTATCCGGGGAGGCACCGGGGAGCTGTTTTTT.

For the CDR3, the DNA is TGTGCCAGCAGCCAAGTAGGCCGCGGGACCTGGGAAGAGACCCAGTACTTC. This sequence encodes CASSQVGRGTWEETQYF. The rearrangement joins TRBV3-1 (or the pseudogene TRBV3-2) to TRBJ2-5; maybe TRBD2 (6 bases). Germline V gene lookup returns CDR1 LGHDT and CDR2 YNNKEL (reference sequence). The V and J ends lost 1 base and 3 bases respectively, with 18 bases between them. The length of the CDR3 is 17 residues.

This sequence joins TRBV4-1 and TRBJ1-2; no clear D gene. From germline, CDR1 is MGHRA and CDR2 YSYEKL. The CDR3 spans 15 residues. With 4 bases removed from V and 1 base from J, the gap between germline ends came to 13 bases. CDR3 sequence: CASSPAPTDNYGYTF. The CDR3 DNA reads as TGCGCCAGCAGCCCAGCCCCAACAGATAACTATGGCTACACCTTC.

This rearrangement joins TRBV9 to TRBJ1-5; 8 bases match TRBD1. With 3 bases clipped from V and 4 bases from J, the junction kept 3 bases outside the gene matches. The CDR3 totals 14 residues. CDR1 and CDR2 from the germline V gene are SGDLS and YYNGEE. The CDR3: CASSAGQGNQPQHF. CDR3 nucleotides: TGTGCCAGCAGCGCCGGACAGGGAAATCAGCCCCAGCATTTT.

The table lists this clone with a count of one. J is TRBJ2-3 and V is TRBV30; 9 bases agree with TRBD1. V trimming: 1 base; J trimming: 2 bases; junction bases outside the gene matches: 4. From germline, CDR1 is GTSNPN and CDR2 SVGIG (reference sequence). There are 15 residues in the CDR3. CDR3 amino acids: CAWSGGQGPTDTQYF. CDR3 DNA: TGTGCCTGGAGTGGGGGACAGGGACCCACAGATACGCAGTATTTT.

The chain links TRBV5-1 to TRBJ1-2, with D maybe TRBD1 (6 bases). The CDR3 is 15 amino acids. Trimming cost V 3 bases and J 0 bases, with 12 bases left between them. Germline-derived CDR1 and CDR2 are SGHRS and YFSETQ. For the CDR3, the DNA is TGCGCCAGCAGCTCAGCAGGGGCTACTAACTATGGCTACACCTTC. It yields the protein CASSSAGATNYGYTF.

CDR3 protein: CASSLYYNTEAFF. The CDR3 region has the DNA TGTGCCAGCAGCTTGTACTACAACACTGAAGCTTTCTTT. The rearrangement uses TRBV5-5 and TRBJ1-1, with D hard to call. Germline V gene data show CDR1 as SGHKS and CDR2 as YYEKEE (reference sequence). This CDR3 contains 13 residues. V was pared by 1 base and J by 2 bases, with 6 bases between.

The J gene is TRBJ1-5, the V gene TRBV6-1; TRBD1 might be the D (6 bases). Trimming shortened V by 3 bases and J by 7 bases, and 13 bases separated the two germline ends. This CDR3 comprises 14 residues. CDR1 is MNHNS, CDR2 SASEGT, per germline. Written as DNA, the CDR3 is TGTGCCAGCAGTGATGGGGGCTTAGAGCAGCCCCAGCATTTT. Translation: CASSDGGLEQPQHF.

This clone appeared a single time. This chain connects TRBV2 to TRBJ1-2; 8 nucleotides line up with TRBD1. The germline V gene encodes CDR1 SNHLY and CDR2 FYNNEI. Losses at the gene ends were 5 bases for V and 8 bases for J; bases not matched to a gene: 4. There are 12 residues in the CDR3. Written as DNA, the CDR3 is TGTGCCAGCAGTCATCGGGACAGGGGCTACACCTTC. Protein sequence: CASSHRDRGYTF.

This chain uses TRBV10-3 with TRBJ2-7, with D perhaps TRBD1 (5 bases). The germline V gene encodes CDR1 ENHRY and CDR2 SYGVKD. V lost 4 bases, J lost 1 base, and 8 bases lay in between. The CDR3 length is 13 residues. The CDR3 loop reads CAISVTVSYEQYF. CDR3 in DNA: TGTGCCATCAGTGTGACAGTTTCCTACGAGCAGTACTTC.

The rearrangement links TRBV7-8 to TRBJ1-1; 7 positions agree with TRBD1. CDR3 size: 15 residues. Trimming at V came to 5 bases and at J to 4 bases, leaving 10 bases not matched to a gene. In germline, CDR1 is SGHVS, CDR2 FQNEAQ. The CDR3 spells CASSSREGASTEAFF. CDR3 bases: TGTGCCAGCAGCAGTAGAGAGGGGGCGAGCACTGAAGCTTTCTTT.

The chain carries TRBV5-4 and TRBJ2-5; D remains ambiguous. This CDR3 is built from 16 residues. Germline V gene lookup returns CDR1 SGHNT and CDR2 YYREEE (reference sequence). Trimming pared 0 bases from V and 2 bases from J, leaving 14 bases between. The CDR3: CASSLAVLPSQETQYF. In nucleotides, the CDR3 is TGTGCCAGCAGCTTGGCCGTCTTACCTAGTCAAGAGACCCAGTACTTC.